There are a few counts of the clone carrying this TCR beta chain. This record belongs to a study of blood T cell repertoires in COVID-19. The wider study: Italy, Spain and the United States were the sources of the convalescent and acute COVID-19 samples. In each case, the material was cDNA or gDNA derived from T cells, B-cell-depleted T cells, or PBMCs.

V shed 0 bases and J shed 7 bases, with 16 bases lying between them. The CDR3 spans 15 residues. Germline CDR1 SGHRS, CDR2 YFSETQ. In the study's own analysis: Reference gene primer amplification gave nucleated cell count estimates. Assay: immunoSEQ multiplex PCR; the TCRdb copy retains only in-frame clones and omits some. Clone size and V and J calls were adopted from that table, with D and trimming inferred from the DNA. This sample yields more than 90,000 clones, of which 82% are seen a single time; roughly 7.9% belongs to the top ten. This sequence was found in a man between 65 and 85 years old with acute or convalescent COVID-19. The sample comprised peripheral blood. The genes are TRBV5-1 and TRBJ1-1, with D tentatively TRBD1 (6 bases). The CDR3 DNA reads TGCGCCAGCAGCTTGGTGTCGGGACAACCTTTTGAAGCTTTCTTT. Translated, it gives CASSLVSGQPFEAFF.